These 5 T cell receptor beta chains were sequenced from one sample in a study of breast tumors, draining lymph nodes, adjacent tissues. Via MiXCR, TCRdb re-called the multiplex PCR reads, giving one row per CDR3 protein. The table lists approximately 210,000 distinct CDR3 sequences, roughly 32% of them singletons. Axillary draining lymph nodes of breast cancer patients supplied the node samples. Sequencing was carried out using axillary lymph node tissue. These TCRs come from a female donor with breast cancer. Some clones in this sample may be carry-over from other donors' samples.

This clonotype was found many times. The J gene is TRBJ2-1, the V gene TRBV12-3 or TRBV12-4; 9 nucleotides line up with TRBD2. Trimming removed 0 bases from V and 8 bases from J; junction bases left unmatched: 2. The CDR3 is 14 amino acids. The CDR3: CASSLASGSHEQFF. CDR3 bases: TGTGCCAGCAGTTTAGCTAGCGGGAGCCATGAGCAGTTCTTC.

This clonotype was seen a single time. A single base separates this from a much larger clone, so it may be a read error. The V call is TRBV6-5, the J call TRBJ1-6; D is ambiguous. This CDR3 contains 14 residues. V gave up 5 bases and J gave up 5 bases, with 10 bases separating them. Germline values: CDR1 MNHEY, CDR2 SVGAGI. The CDR3 region is CASSLQRNNSPLHF. CDR3 bases: TGTGCCAGCAGTCTTCAGCGAAATAATTCACCCCTCCACTTT.

This clonotype has at least ten counts. This chain connects TRBV4-1 to TRBJ1-4, with D possibly being TRBD1 (5 bases). Germline V CDR1 and CDR2: MGHRA, YSYEKL. The CDR3 extends over 19 amino acids. Trimming removed 3 bases from V and 4 bases from J, with 24 bases in between. The CDR3 nucleotides are TGCGCCAGCAGCCAGTACCGGGACGGGGGAATGGCGAGTAATGAAAAACTGTTTTTT. As protein: CASSQYRDGGMASNEKLFF.

This clonotype was detected many times. The chain links TRBV11-3 to TRBJ2-1; no clear D. CDR3 length: 10 amino acids. Deletions cut 3 bases from V and 7 bases from J, with 1 base between. Germline V gene data show CDR1 as SGHNT and CDR2 as YENEEA. CDR3 residues: CASSLNEQFF. The CDR3 coding sequence is TGTGCCAGCAGCTTGAATGAGCAGTTCTTC.

Ten or more counts support this clonotype. The chain recombines TRBV3-1 with TRBJ2-1, with D perhaps TRBD1 (6 bases). The CDR3 is made up of 14 amino acids. Germline CDR1 and CDR2: LGHDT and YNNKEL (reference sequence). Trimming took 8 bases from V and 6 from J, leaving 17 bases between them. DNA for the CDR3: TGTGCCAGCGGACCGACAGGTGTCGTCAATGAGCAGTTCTTC. As protein: CASGPTGVVNEQFF.